The sequence of this TCR beta chain was determined in a study of brain T cells in children with intractable seizures. Sequencing was limited to surgery cases with top T cell transcript signatures in brain tissue. Pre-surgery treatment included at least one anti-epileptic drug. General study findings and limits: HCMV serostatus was not known, and viral specificity came from CDR3 similarity only.

Repertoires were generated with immunoSEQ multiplex PCR, while TCRdb's copy carries only in-frame clones and drops some. The sample includes about 22,000 clones, approximately 94% seen only once; the top ten take 6.4%. As to this clone: As yet, its antigen is unknown.

Per germline, CDR1 ENHRY and CDR2 SYGVKD. The V and J ends lost 2 bases and 6 bases respectively, with 8 bases between them. The CDR3 is made up of 13 amino acids. The V and J genes are TRBV10-3 and TRBJ1-5; D is possibly TRBD1 (5 bases). The clonotype originates from a boy younger than 18 with focal cortical dysplasia and intractable seizures. Material: peripheral blood, obtained at surgery. The CDR3 coding sequence is TGTGCCATCAGTGAGGGGGCCGGTCAGCCCCAGCATTTT. Protein sequence: CAISEGAGQPQHF.